The 26 T cell receptor beta chains reported below all come from one sample, sequenced in a study of blood T cell repertoires in COVID-19. This table comes from immunoSEQ multiplex PCR, and its TCRdb copy is limited to in-frame clones, with some not included. There are about 140,000 clones in the sample; around four fifths occur only once, and roughly 1.5% lies in the top ten. Sequencing input: peripheral blood. These receptors were collected from a human donor in a cohort sampled during active COVID-19.

The sample holds a few counts of this clone. This chain connects TRBV27 to TRBJ2-7, with 9 bases identical to TRBD1. J lost 5 bases, V lost 7 bases, and 12 bases had no gene match. CDR1 is MNHEY and CDR2 is SMNVEV in the germline V gene (reference sequence). The CDR3 contains 15 residues. In DNA form, the CDR3 reads TGTGCCAGCAAAACAACAGGGGGCTCTAGGAACGAGCAGTACTTC. Translation: CASKTTGGSRNEQYF.

The rearrangement links TRBV11-1 to TRBJ1-1, with D possibly matching TRBD1 (5 bases). The CDR3 length is 16 residues. CDR1 and CDR2 from the germline V gene are SGHAT and FQDESV (reference sequence). V was clipped by 1 base and J by 1 base, with 13 bases between them. CDR3: CASSLGPTVRNTEAFF. The CDR3 DNA follows: TGTGCCAGCAGCTTAGGTCCGACAGTCCGGAACACTGAAGCTTTCTTT.

There are a few counts of this clone. CDR3 bases: TGCGCCAGCAAAGTCCCTATGAACACTGAAGCTTTCTTT. It encodes CASKVPMNTEAFF. The rearrangement joins TRBV10-2 to TRBJ1-1; the D is unclear. This CDR3 is built from 13 residues. Germline CDR1 and CDR2: WSHSY and SAAADI. V lost 7 bases and J lost 0, with 9 bases in between.

The genes are TRBV6-5 and TRBJ2-7; 7 nucleotides agree with TRBD2. Germline V gene sequence: CDR1 MNHEY, CDR2 SVGAGI. The length of the CDR3 is 14 residues. V lost 7 bases to trimming and J lost 3 bases; unmatched junction nucleotides: 9. The chain's CDR3 is CASTRDYLDYEQYF. The CDR3 DNA follows: TGTGCCAGCACCAGGGACTACCTGGACTACGAGCAGTACTTC.

V gene TRBV3-1 (or the pseudogene TRBV3-2) combines with J gene TRBJ1-4; D not certain. This CDR3 is built from 16 residues. Germline CDR1 LGHDT, CDR2 YNNKEL (reference sequence). V lost 1 base and J lost 0, with 9 bases in between. CDR3 amino acids: CASSQAWATTNEKLFF. CDR3 sequence (DNA): TGTGCCAGCAGCCAAGCCTGGGCAACAACTAATGAAAAACTGTTTTTT.

The chain couples TRBV4-1 to TRBJ1-1, with 12 bases fitting TRBD1. Trimming cost V 4 bases and J 0 bases; bases outside gene matches: 9. This CDR3 is built from 18 residues. Germline V gives CDR1 MGHRA, CDR2 YSYEKL. Here the CDR3 reads CASSPGTGGAKLNTEAFF. For the CDR3, the DNA is TGCGCCAGCAGCCCCGGGACAGGGGGCGCCAAACTGAACACTGAAGCTTTCTTT.

This sequence joins TRBV6-5 and TRBJ2-1; a possible D gene is TRBD2 (6 bases). Trimming removed 4 bases from V and 7 bases from J, with 17 bases in between. Germline CDR1 and CDR2: MNHEY and SVGAGI. The CDR3 is made up of 15 amino acids. The CDR3 bases are TGTGCCAGCAGTTCTCCGGGACTCCTGCGGAATGAGCAGTTCTTC. Translation gives CASSSPGLLRNEQFF.

This chain uses TRBV6-1 with TRBJ2-5; 7 positions agree with TRBD2. The ends lost 2 bases at V and 1 base at J; junction bases unmatched: 4. Germline V gives CDR1 MNHNS, CDR2 SASEGT. The CDR3 extends over 15 amino acids. The CDR3: CASSELWGGQETQYF. The DNA of the CDR3 is TGTGCCAGCAGTGAATTATGGGGGGGCCAAGAGACCCAGTACTTC.

A single count supports this clone. The genes are TRBV4-1 and TRBJ2-1; maybe TRBD2 (6 bases). Trimming pared 1 base from V and 8 bases from J, leaving 21 bases between. This CDR3 is 17 amino acids long. The V gene's germline CDR1 is MGHRA and CDR2 YSYEKL. This CDR3 is CASSQAETGTHVDEQFF. In DNA, the CDR3 is TGCGCCAGCAGCCAAGCTGAAACCGGGACTCACGTCGATGAGCAGTTCTTC.

The chain joins TRBV28 to TRBJ1-6; possible D gene TRBD1, 5 bases. The CDR3 runs 14 residues. Trimming cost V 6 bases and J 4 bases, with 10 bases left between them. Germline V gene data show CDR1 as MDHEN and CDR2 as SYDVKM. The CDR3 DNA is TGTGCCAGCAGCCTTCAGGGATATAATTCACCCCTCCACTTT. Translating it yields CASSLQGYNSPLHF.

The J gene is TRBJ2-1, the V gene TRBV7-3, with D tentatively TRBD1 (6 bases). Germline CDR1 is SGHTA and CDR2 is FQGTGA. Deletions cut 5 bases from V and 7 bases from J, with 18 bases between. The CDR3 has 15 amino acids. CDR3 bases: TGTGCCAGCAGCCCTACCGCACAGGGTGGTAATGAGCAGTTCTTC. It encodes CASSPTAQGGNEQFF.

V is TRBV3-1 (or the pseudogene TRBV3-2) and J is TRBJ2-7, with 7 nucleotides matching TRBD2. J was trimmed by 3 bases and V by 2 bases; bases with no gene match: 7. CDR1 is LGHDT, CDR2 YNNKEL, per germline (reference sequence). CDR3 length: 15 amino acids. CDR3 sequence reads: CASSQHLAENYEQYF. The DNA of the CDR3 is TGTGCCAGCAGCCAACACCTAGCGGAAAACTACGAGCAGTACTTC.

The chain joins TRBV4-1 to TRBJ2-1; 7 bases fit TRBD2. The CDR3 is 18 residues long. Unmatched junction bases numbered 16, after V lost 4 bases and J lost 4 bases. Germline V CDR1 and CDR2: MGHRA, YSYEKL. CDR3 sequence (DNA): TGCGCCAGCAGCCCTGAGGGGTTCTTGCGGGAGCGGTACAATGAGCAGTTCTTC. This sequence encodes CASSPEGFLRERYNEQFF.

The J gene is TRBJ2-1, the V gene TRBV5-1, with 7 bases identical to TRBD2. The CDR3 is 15 residues long. Germline loops: CDR1 SGHRS, CDR2 YFSETQ. Unmatched junction bases numbered 7, after V lost 0 bases and J lost 7 bases. CDR3 sequence reads: CASSLEGGNENEQFF. The CDR3 coding sequence is TGCGCCAGCAGCTTGGAGGGAGGGAATGAGAATGAGCAGTTCTTC.

The chain combines TRBV4-3 with TRBJ2-7; perhaps TRBD1 as D (6 bases). The V end was cut by 4 bases, the J end by 2 bases, with 9 bases between. The CDR3 has 13 amino acids. Per the germline V gene, CDR1 is LGHNA and CDR2 is YSLEER. CDR3 protein: CASSRDTTYEQYF. The CDR3 nucleotides are TGCGCCAGCAGCCGGGACACCACCTACGAGCAGTACTTC.

The table lists this clone with a few counts. The rearrangement uses TRBV28 and TRBJ2-1; D perhaps matches TRBD2 (6 bases). The CDR3 covers 17 residues. The V end was cut by 1 base, the J end by 0 bases, with 13 bases between. The V gene's germline CDR1 is MDHEN and CDR2 SYDVKM. The CDR3 region is CASSLFGERASYNEQFF. CDR3 DNA sequence: TGTGCCAGCAGTTTATTTGGTGAGCGGGCCTCCTACAATGAGCAGTTCTTC.

The chain combines TRBV29-1 with TRBJ2-5; TRBD1 aligns across 8 bases. Per the germline V gene, CDR1 is SQVTM and CDR2 is ANQGSEA. The CDR3 consists of 12 residues. After removal of 6 bases from V and 1 base from J, the junction contained 1 base not matched to a gene. In DNA form, the CDR3 reads TGCAGCGTAGGACAGGGCCAAGAGACCCAGTACTTC. The encoded protein is CSVGQGQETQYF.

This clone has more than one count but fewer than ten. The chain joins TRBV14 to TRBJ1-4, with 9 bases matching TRBD1. This CDR3 comprises 15 residues. Germline V lookup: CDR1 SGHDN, CDR2 FVKESK. V trimming: 4 bases; J trimming: 5 bases; junction bases outside the gene matches: 5. DNA for the CDR3: TGTGCCAGCAGCCCCAACAGGGGGCGGAATGAAAAACTGTTTTTT. This gives the protein CASSPNRGRNEKLFF.

This sequence joins TRBV6-5 and TRBJ1-6; 8 positions match TRBD1. The CDR3 has 14 residues. The V gene's germline CDR1 is MNHEY and CDR2 SVGAGI. V gave up 6 bases and J gave up 10 bases; unmatched junction bases: 8. The DNA of the CDR3 is TGTGCCAGCAGATCCGACAGGGGAGGATCACCCCTCCACTTT. This codes for CASRSDRGGSPLHF.

This clone came up a few times. J is TRBJ2-1 and V is TRBV7-3; TRBD2 matches at 8 bases. The V segment lost 5 bases and the J segment 3 bases; nucleotides outside the gene matches: 3. Per germline, CDR1 SGHTA and CDR2 FQGTGA. The length of the CDR3 is 14 residues. The CDR3 nucleotides are TGTGCCAGCAGCCCCACTAGCGGCTACAATGAGCAGTTCTTC. Amino acid sequence: CASSPTSGYNEQFF.

The V gene is TRBV15, the J gene TRBJ2-5, with TRBD1 matching 12 bases. The germline gives CDR1 LNHNV, CDR2 YYDKDF (reference sequence). The CDR3 extends over 17 amino acids. The V segment lost 1 base and the J segment 4 bases; nucleotides outside the gene matches: 7. CDR3 region: CATSRGDRGLRGETQYF. In nucleotides, the CDR3 is TGTGCCACCAGCAGAGGGGACAGGGGGCTGCGTGGAGAGACCCAGTACTTC.

The rearrangement links TRBV5-1 to TRBJ1-2; unclear D gene. V lost 0 bases and J lost 4, with 13 bases in between. The length of the CDR3 is 15 residues. Germline assignment: CDR1 SGHRS and CDR2 YFSETQ. The CDR3 nucleotides are TGCGCCAGCAGCTTGGGGGTTAGCCTATCCTATGGCTACACCTTC. It translates to CASSLGVSLSYGYTF.

This clone was observed a few times. This chain uses TRBV7-9 with TRBJ2-3; weak D call: TRBD2 (6 bases). The CDR3 is 12 amino acids. Germline lookup yields CDR1 SEHNR and CDR2 FQNEAQ (reference sequence). The V gene lost 6 bases and the J gene lost 14 bases, with 18 bases spanning the gap. CDR3 DNA: TGTGCCAGCAGAGCGAAAGGGGAGGCGTGGTATTTT. As protein: CASRAKGEAWYF.

The rearrangement joins TRBV7-9 to TRBJ1-2; the D gene is possibly TRBD1 (6 bases). CDR1 and CDR2 (germline): SEHNR, FQNEAQ (reference sequence). The CDR3 totals 16 residues. Trimming shortened V by 0 bases and J by 1 base, and 12 bases separated the two germline ends. CDR3 bases: TGTGCCAGCAGCTTAGCGCAAACGGGACATAACTATGGCTACACCTTC. It yields the protein CASSLAQTGHNYGYTF.

This chain links TRBV29-1 with TRBJ2-5, with D tentatively TRBD1 (5 bases). The CDR3 is 12 amino acids. The germline CDR1 and CDR2 sequences are SQVTM and ANQGSEA. Trimming took 5 bases from V and 4 from J, leaving 11 bases between them. The CDR3 region has the DNA TGCAGCGTTAGTGCAGGGCCAGAGACCCAGTACTTC. It specifies CSVSAGPETQYF.

CDR3 region: CASSSGLAGGPHLGELFF. The CDR3, as DNA: TGTGCCAGCAGTTCTGGACTAGCGGGAGGGCCGCATCTCGGGGAGCTGTTTTTT. The chain combines TRBV28 with TRBJ2-2, with TRBD2 matching over 15 bases. The germline V gene has CDR1 MDHEN and CDR2 SYDVKM. With V trimmed by 4 bases and J by 7 bases, 10 bases remained unmatched. There are 18 residues in the CDR3.